Sequencing of this T cell receptor beta chain was carried out in a study of immune evolution from preneoplasia to lung adenocarcinoma. The germline CDR1 and CDR2 sequences are SQVTM and ANQGSEA. Trimming removed 5 bases at V and 1 base at J, with 11 bases between. The CDR3 contains 13 residues. This clone was seen a handful of times. Assay used: immunoSEQ multiplex PCR; TCRdb lists only in-frame clones, some missing. The sample yields 13,000 to 15,000 clones, approximately 83% seen once. The source material was FFPE lung adenocarcinoma in situ tissue. This sequence joins TRBV29-1 and TRBJ1-2; no definite D call. The sequence came from a donor of 70 years or more with lung adenocarcinoma. CDR3 bases: TGCAGCGTTTCCCTTACAGTTAACTATGGCTACACCTTC. Its protein is CSVSLTVNYGYTF.